The 4 T cell receptor beta chains presented below share a single source sample, sequenced in a study of CD4 and CD8 cells across lung adenocarcinoma regions. TCRdb analysed the PCR reads with MiXCR anew, one entry per CDR3 protein. The sample shows about 5,500 distinct CDR3 sequences, around 50% of them seen only once. The specimen sequenced was CD8+ T cells from the margin of a lung tumor. All receptors derive from a male donor with lung adenocarcinoma. The CD4 and CD8 labels of this study may be unreliable.

In nucleotides, the CDR3 is TGTGCCAGCAGTCCCTTCGGAATCTCCTACGAGCAGTACTTC. Protein product: CASSPFGISYEQYF. The chain is built from TRBV6-1 and TRBJ2-7, with unresolved D. The CDR3 length is 14 residues. V gave up 5 bases and J gave up 0 bases, with 11 bases separating them. CDR1 and CDR2 (germline): MNHNS, SASEGT.

This clonotype was seen a few times. The rearrangement joins TRBV6-5 to TRBJ2-1; 7 bases match TRBD2. The assigned J gene may be wrong: the sequence end matches TRBJ2-7 better. Germline lookup yields CDR1 MNHEY and CDR2 SVGAGI. This CDR3 has 15 amino acids. The DNA of the CDR3 is TGTGCCAGCAGTTCTCACGGGACTAACCCCTACGAGCAGTACTTC. Translation: CASSSHGTNPYEQYF.

This clonotype is medium-sized by share. A junction end diverges from the germline sequence, so it may reflect a read error. This rearrangement joins TRBV4-1 to TRBJ2-5; D is possibly TRBD2 (6 bases). The CDR3 loop spans 15 amino acids. The V gene's germline CDR1 is MGHRA and CDR2 YSYEKL. The CDR3 DNA follows: TGCGCCAGCAGCCAAGATCCGGGACTCCTCTCCCGGAAGAACTTC. It codes for CASSQDPGLLSRKNF.

This clonotype was detected only a few times. The chain couples TRBV15 to TRBJ2-3; no clear D. Germline V gene sequence: CDR1 LNHNV, CDR2 YYDKDF (reference sequence). CDR3 size: 12 residues. Deletions cut 6 bases from V and 0 bases from J, with 4 bases between. The CDR3 here is CATRRSTDTQYF. CDR3 coding DNA: TGTGCCACCAGGCGGAGCACAGATACGCAGTATTTT.